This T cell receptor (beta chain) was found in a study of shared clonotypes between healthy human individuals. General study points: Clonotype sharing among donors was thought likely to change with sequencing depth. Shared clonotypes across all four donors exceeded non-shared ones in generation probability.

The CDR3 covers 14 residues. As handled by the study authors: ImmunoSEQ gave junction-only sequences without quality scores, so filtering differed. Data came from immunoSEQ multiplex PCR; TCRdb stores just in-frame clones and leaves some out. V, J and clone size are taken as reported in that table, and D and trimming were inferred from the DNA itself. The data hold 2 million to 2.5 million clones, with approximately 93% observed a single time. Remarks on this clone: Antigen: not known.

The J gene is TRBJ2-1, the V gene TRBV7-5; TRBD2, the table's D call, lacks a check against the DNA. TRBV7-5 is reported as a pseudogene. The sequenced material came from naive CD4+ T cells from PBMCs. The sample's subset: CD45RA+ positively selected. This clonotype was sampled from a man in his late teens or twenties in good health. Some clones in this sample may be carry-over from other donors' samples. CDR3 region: CAPTSQREGQGQFF. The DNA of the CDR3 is TGTGCACCAACATCCCAGCGGGAGGGCCAGGGGCAGTTCTTC.